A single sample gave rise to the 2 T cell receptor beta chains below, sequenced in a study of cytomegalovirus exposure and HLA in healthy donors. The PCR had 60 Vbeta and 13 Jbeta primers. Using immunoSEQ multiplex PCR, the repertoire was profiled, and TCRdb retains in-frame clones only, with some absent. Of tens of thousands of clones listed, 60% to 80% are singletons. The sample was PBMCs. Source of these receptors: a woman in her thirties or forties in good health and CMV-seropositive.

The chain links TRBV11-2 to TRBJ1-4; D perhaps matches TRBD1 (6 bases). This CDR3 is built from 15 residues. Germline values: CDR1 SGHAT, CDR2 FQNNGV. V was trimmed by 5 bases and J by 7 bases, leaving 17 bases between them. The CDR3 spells CASSTSGGLGEKLFF. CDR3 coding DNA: TGTGCCAGCAGCACCTCCGGGGGGCTTGGTGAAAAACTGTTTTTT.

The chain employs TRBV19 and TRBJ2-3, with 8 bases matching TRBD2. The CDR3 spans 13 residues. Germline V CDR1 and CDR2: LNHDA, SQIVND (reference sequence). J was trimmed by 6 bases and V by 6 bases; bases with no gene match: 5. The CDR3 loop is CASRPGGADTQYF. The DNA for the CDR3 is TGTGCCAGTAGGCCCGGGGGGGCGGATACGCAGTATTTT.